This TCR beta chain was profiled in a study of cytomegalovirus exposure and HLA in healthy donors. Study overall: Samples from HLA-typed donors yielded around 85 million unique TCRs in an early data release.

Points from the study as a whole: Presence/absence comparisons presumed near-even sequencing depth among donors. Later, TCR association rates were found to vary by HLA locus, highest for DRB1 and lowest for HLA-C.

The PCR made use of 60 Vbeta and 13 Jbeta primers. Assay: immunoSEQ multiplex PCR; the TCRdb copy retains only in-frame clones and omits some. The sample lists around 50,000 clones, roughly four fifths occurring once. To note about this clone: Its antigen is currently unknown.

Germline V gives CDR1 SQVTM, CDR2 ANQGSEA. The CDR3 has 11 residues. Trimming took 4 bases from V and 1 from J, leaving 5 bases between them. Sequenced material: PBMCs. This sequence joins TRBV29-1 and TRBJ2-7; no reliable D call. This TCR derives from a man in his forties or fifties in good health and CMV-seronegative. The CDR3: CSVAQSYEQYF. The CDR3 nucleotides are TGCAGCGTTGCACAGTCCTACGAGCAGTACTTC.